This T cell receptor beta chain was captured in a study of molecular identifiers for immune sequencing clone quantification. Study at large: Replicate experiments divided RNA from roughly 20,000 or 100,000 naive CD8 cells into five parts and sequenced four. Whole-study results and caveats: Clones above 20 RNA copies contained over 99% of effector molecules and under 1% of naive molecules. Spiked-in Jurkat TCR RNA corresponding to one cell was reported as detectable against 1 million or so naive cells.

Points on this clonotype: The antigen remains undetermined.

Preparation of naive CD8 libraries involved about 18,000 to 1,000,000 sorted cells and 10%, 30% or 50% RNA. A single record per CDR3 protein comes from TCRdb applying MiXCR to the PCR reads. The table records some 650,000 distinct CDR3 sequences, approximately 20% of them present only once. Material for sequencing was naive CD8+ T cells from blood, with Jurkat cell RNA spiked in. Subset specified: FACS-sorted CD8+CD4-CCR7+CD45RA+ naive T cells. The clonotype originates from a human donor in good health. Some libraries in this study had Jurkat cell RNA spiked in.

The CDR3 sequence is CASSLFRLGAGGELFF. The CDR3 DNA follows: TGTGCCAGCAGTTTATTCCGGCTGGGAGCAGGCGGGGAGCTGTTTTTT. This rearrangement joins TRBV28 to TRBJ2-2; possible D gene TRBD2, 5 bases. V lost 1 base and J lost 7, with 16 bases in between. This CDR3 is built from 16 residues. Germline V CDR1 and CDR2: MDHEN, SYDVKM.